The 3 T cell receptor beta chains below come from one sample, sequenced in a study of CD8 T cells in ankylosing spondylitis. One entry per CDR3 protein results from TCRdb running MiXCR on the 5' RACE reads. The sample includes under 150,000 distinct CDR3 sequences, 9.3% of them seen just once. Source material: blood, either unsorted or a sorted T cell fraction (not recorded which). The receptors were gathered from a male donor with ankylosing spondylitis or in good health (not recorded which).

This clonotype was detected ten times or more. The CDR3 coding sequence is TGCAGTGCTCACGGGACTAGCGGACTCTCCTACAATGAGCAGTTCTTC. Protein: CSAHGTSGLSYNEQFF. The chain is built from TRBV20-1 and TRBJ2-1, with 11 bases aligning to TRBD2. V lost 5 bases to trimming and J lost 0 bases; unmatched junction nucleotides: 6. Germline V gene data show CDR1 as DFQATT and CDR2 as SNEGSKA (reference sequence). The CDR3 is 16 amino acids.

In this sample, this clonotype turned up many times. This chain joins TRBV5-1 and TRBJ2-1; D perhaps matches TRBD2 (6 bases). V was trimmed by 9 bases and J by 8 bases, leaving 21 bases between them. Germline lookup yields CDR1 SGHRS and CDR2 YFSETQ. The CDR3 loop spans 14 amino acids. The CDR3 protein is CATRLNTGVDEQFF. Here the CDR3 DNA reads TGCGCCACCAGACTCAATACGGGAGTCGATGAGCAGTTCTTC. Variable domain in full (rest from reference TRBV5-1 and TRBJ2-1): KAGVTQTPRYLIKTRGQQVTLSCSPISGHRSVSWYQQTPGQGLQFLFEYFSETQRNKGNFPGRFSGRQFSNSRSEMNVSTLELGDSALYLCATRLNTGVDEQFFGPGTRLTVL.

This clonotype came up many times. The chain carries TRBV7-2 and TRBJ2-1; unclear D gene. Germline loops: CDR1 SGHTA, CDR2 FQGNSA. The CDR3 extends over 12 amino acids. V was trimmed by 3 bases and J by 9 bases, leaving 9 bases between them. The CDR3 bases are TGTGCCAGCAGCTTCGGTCCGCGTGAGCAGTTCTTC. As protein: CASSFGPREQFF.